These T cell receptor beta chains were read from a single sample in a study of blood T cell repertoires in COVID-19. Measured with immunoSEQ multiplex PCR; TCRdb has only the in-frame clones, and not every one. The sample gives fewer than 200,000 clones, 85% of which show up once; approximately 3.3% is in the top ten. The sequencing sample was made of peripheral blood. These receptors were taken from a human donor with acute or convalescent COVID-19. The donor label of this sample is uncertain. CDR3s include the opening cysteine and the closing phenylalanine or tryptophan. Each record gives: CDR3 length, V gene, J gene, clone size, D gene, CDR3 DNA, CDR3 protein. The D gene is left open where the match is weak. Clone size is stated in some rows and not others, as once, few, many or a class when expanded.

CDR3 length: 15
V gene: TRBV12-5
J gene: TRBJ1-2
clone size: NA
D gene: NA
CDR3 DNA: TGTGCTAGTGGTGCTCGACGGGGGGCGTTTTACGGCTACACCTTC
CDR3 protein: CASGARRGAFYGYTF

CDR3 length: 19
V gene: TRBV4-3
J gene: TRBJ1-6
clone size: NA
D gene: NA
CDR3 DNA: TGCGCCAGCAGCCAAGATCGTCTCACAGGGAGCTCCTATAATTCACCCCTCCACTTT
CDR3 protein: CASSQDRLTGSSYNSPLHF

CDR3 length: 16
V gene: TRBV19
J gene: TRBJ1-5
clone size: NA
D gene: NA
CDR3 DNA: TGTGCCAGCCAAGTAGGAAGTACTAATAGCAATCAGCCCCAGCATTTT
CDR3 protein: CASQVGSTNSNQPQHF

CDR3 length: 14
V gene: TRBV7-8
J gene: TRBJ2-5
clone size: NA
D gene: NA
CDR3 DNA: TGTGCCAGCAGCTTATCGGGGGGCGCAGAGACCCAGTACTTC
CDR3 protein: CASSLSGGAETQYF

CDR3 length: 13
V gene: TRBV7-9
J gene: TRBJ2-5
clone size: NA
D gene: NA
CDR3 DNA: TGTGCCAGCAGCTTGGACAGTTCAGAGACCCAGTACTTC
CDR3 protein: CASSLDSSETQYF

CDR3 length: 15
V gene: TRBV6-1
J gene: TRBJ2-7
clone size: many
D gene: TRBD2
CDR3 DNA: TGTGCCAGCAGTGAAGCTGGGGGGGGTAGCTACGAGCAGTACTTC
CDR3 protein: CASSEAGGGSYEQYF

CDR3 length: 14
V gene: TRBV6-5
J gene: TRBJ1-2
clone size: NA
D gene: NA
CDR3 DNA: TGTGCCAGCAGTTACTCGAAAAACAAAGAAGGCTACACCTTC
CDR3 protein: CASSYSKNKEGYTF

CDR3 length: 13
V gene: TRBV6-2/TRBV6-3
J gene: TRBJ1-1
clone size: once
D gene: TRBD1
CDR3 DNA: TGTGCCAGCAGTGACAGGGGAAACACTGAAGCTTTCTTT
CDR3 protein: CASSDRGNTEAFF

CDR3 length: 19
V gene: TRBV13
J gene: TRBJ1-4
clone size: once
D gene: TRBD1
CDR3 DNA: TGTGCCAGCAGCCCAAAAGTATATCAGGGACAGATAATTAATGAAAAACTGTTTTTT
CDR3 protein: CASSPKVYQGQIINEKLFF

CDR3 length: 16
V gene: TRBV5-4
J gene: TRBJ2-3
clone size: NA
D gene: NA
CDR3 DNA: TGTGCCAGCAGCTTTCCTCGGGGGGCCGAGACAGATACGCAGTATTTT
CDR3 protein: CASSFPRGAETDTQYF

CDR3 length: 18
V gene: TRBV7-8
J gene: TRBJ2-7
clone size: NA
D gene: NA
CDR3 DNA: TGTGCCAGCAGCTTAGCCACCGGCGGAGGAGGTAACTCCTACGAGCAGTACTTC
CDR3 protein: CASSLATGGGGNSYEQYF

CDR3 length: 15
V gene: TRBV10-3
J gene: TRBJ1-1
clone size: once
D gene: TRBD1
CDR3 DNA: TGTGCCATCAGTGAGCCGGGACAGGGGGCCAGGGAAGCTTTCTTT
CDR3 protein: CAISEPGQGAREAFF

CDR3 length: 13
V gene: TRBV4-2
J gene: TRBJ2-7
clone size: NA
D gene: TRBD1
CDR3 DNA: TGTGCCAGCAGCCAGGGTGACAGGGCCGAGCAGTACTTC
CDR3 protein: CASSQGDRAEQYF

CDR3 length: 17
V gene: TRBV27
J gene: TRBJ1-2
clone size: few
D gene: NA
CDR3 DNA: TGTGCCAGCAGTTTATCGAAGGCAGGGGTAGGAATTTATGGCTACACCTTC
CDR3 protein: CASSLSKAGVGIYGYTF

CDR3 length: 15
V gene: TRBV11-2
J gene: TRBJ2-5
clone size: NA
D gene: NA
CDR3 DNA: TGTGCCAGCAGCAAGTTAAGCAGGGAGGAAGAGACCCAGTACTTC
CDR3 protein: CASSKLSREEETQYF

CDR3 length: 15
V gene: TRBV5-5
J gene: TRBJ1-4
clone size: few
D gene: TRBD1
CDR3 DNA: TGTGCCAGCAGCTTGGCGGACAGGGGGAATGAAAAACTGTTTTTT
CDR3 protein: CASSLADRGNEKLFF

CDR3 length: 15
V gene: TRBV5-8
J gene: TRBJ1-5
clone size: NA
D gene: TRBD1
CDR3 DNA: TGTGCCAGCAGCTCGGACAGGGGCCTCAATCAGCCCCAGCATTTT
CDR3 protein: CASSSDRGLNQPQHF

CDR3 length: 16
V gene: TRBV7-8
J gene: TRBJ2-1
clone size: many
D gene: TRBD2
CDR3 DNA: TGTGCCAGCAGCTTATTTACCGGGGGGGCCTACAATGAGCAGTTCTTC
CDR3 protein: CASSLFTGGAYNEQFF

CDR3 length: 15
V gene: TRBV4-1
J gene: TRBJ2-7
clone size: NA
D gene: TRBD2
CDR3 DNA: TGCGCCAGCAGCCAAGTTACTAGCGTCTACTACGAGCAGTACTTC
CDR3 protein: CASSQVTSVYYEQYF

CDR3 length: 17
V gene: TRBV5-8
J gene: TRBJ2-5
clone size: NA
D gene: TRBD2
CDR3 DNA: TGTGCCAGCAGCTCGGGGACTAGCGGGGGGGCCGATGAGACCCAGTACTTC
CDR3 protein: CASSSGTSGGADETQYF

CDR3 length: 15
V gene: TRBV6-5
J gene: TRBJ2-3
clone size: NA
D gene: NA
CDR3 DNA: TGTGCCAGCAGTTCGGGCAGGGGCTTTACAGATACGCAGTATTTT
CDR3 protein: CASSSGRGFTDTQYF

CDR3 length: 17
V gene: TRBV9
J gene: TRBJ1-5
clone size: NA
D gene: NA
CDR3 DNA: TGTGCCAGCAGCGTAGGGATGGGGCGAGAGGCCAATCAGCCCCAGCATTTT
CDR3 protein: CASSVGMGREANQPQHF

CDR3 length: 18
V gene: TRBV11-2
J gene: TRBJ2-3
clone size: NA
D gene: TRBD2
CDR3 DNA: TGTGCCAGCAGCATGCTAGCGGGGGGTTACACTAGCACAGATACGCAGTATTTT
CDR3 protein: CASSMLAGGYTSTDTQYF

CDR3 length: 16
V gene: TRBV3-1/TRBV3-2
J gene: TRBJ2-5
clone size: NA
D gene: TRBD1
CDR3 DNA: TGTGCCAGCAGCCAAATACGACAGGGGGGAAGGGAGACCCAGTACTTC
CDR3 protein: CASSQIRQGGRETQYF

CDR3 length: 15
V gene: TRBV5-6
J gene: TRBJ2-4
clone size: NA
D gene: TRBD2
CDR3 DNA: TGTGCCAGCAGCTCCTGGAGCGGGGGCAAAAACATTCAGTACTTC
CDR3 protein: CASSSWSGGKNIQYF

CDR3 length: 15
V gene: TRBV11-2
J gene: TRBJ2-2
clone size: NA
D gene: NA
CDR3 DNA: TGTGCCAGCAGCTTAGGGGCCCTTTCGAGCGGGGAGCTGTTTTTT
CDR3 protein: CASSLGALSSGELFF

CDR3 length: 17
V gene: TRBV4-1
J gene: TRBJ2-2
clone size: many
D gene: TRBD2
CDR3 DNA: TGCGCCAGCAGCCAAGCGTCTTGGCGGGGGGGCCCCGGGGAGCTGTTTTTT
CDR3 protein: CASSQASWRGGPGELFF

CDR3 length: 18
V gene: TRBV14
J gene: TRBJ2-2
clone size: once
D gene: TRBD2
CDR3 DNA: TGTGCCAGCAGCCGACGGACTAGCGGGAATCAGAACACCGGGGAGCTGTTTTTT
CDR3 protein: CASSRRTSGNQNTGELFF

CDR3 length: 12
V gene: TRBV4-2
J gene: TRBJ1-4
clone size: NA
D gene: NA
CDR3 DNA: TGTGCCAGCAGCCCCGGGGAAGTAAAACTGTTTTTT
CDR3 protein: CASSPGEVKLFF

CDR3 length: 14
V gene: TRBV11-2
J gene: TRBJ1-4
clone size: few
D gene: TRBD1
CDR3 DNA: TGTGCCAGCAGCCGGGACAGGTCTATTGAAAAACTGTTTTTT
CDR3 protein: CASSRDRSIEKLFF

CDR3 length: 16
V gene: TRBV5-1
J gene: TRBJ2-1
clone size: NA
D gene: TRBD1
CDR3 DNA: TGCGCCAGCAGCTTGGAGGGCAGGGGGCTTTACAATGAGCAGTTCTTC
CDR3 protein: CASSLEGRGLYNEQFF

CDR3 length: 18
V gene: TRBV6-6
J gene: TRBJ1-1
clone size: few
D gene: NA
CDR3 DNA: TGTGCCAGCAGTCCCAGACGTCCCCCAGGGTATCGTGTCACTGAAGCTTTCTTT
CDR3 protein: CASSPRRPPGYRVTEAFF

CDR3 length: 14
V gene: TRBV4-3
J gene: TRBJ1-1
clone size: NA
D gene: NA
CDR3 DNA: TGCGCCAGCAGCCCCCTGGAGGGGAACACTGAAGCTTTCTTT
CDR3 protein: CASSPLEGNTEAFF

CDR3 length: 15
V gene: TRBV4-1
J gene: TRBJ1-2
clone size: NA
D gene: NA
CDR3 DNA: TGCGCCAGCAGCCAAGGCTTGAACGGGTTTCATGGCTACACCTTC
CDR3 protein: CASSQGLNGFHGYTF

CDR3 length: 15
V gene: TRBV3-1/TRBV3-2
J gene: TRBJ1-4
clone size: NA
D gene: NA
CDR3 DNA: TGTGCCAGCGCCAGCCTAGGAGCAACTAATGAAAAACTGTTTTTT
CDR3 protein: CASASLGATNEKLFF

CDR3 length: 16
V gene: TRBV7-6
J gene: TRBJ2-5
clone size: NA
D gene: NA
CDR3 DNA: TGTGCCAGCAGCTTTTCCCCTCGGGGGTACCAAGAGACCCAGTACTTC
CDR3 protein: CASSFSPRGYQETQYF

CDR3 length: 14
V gene: TRBV7-2
J gene: TRBJ1-2
clone size: few
D gene: NA
CDR3 DNA: TGTGCCAGCAGCTTAGCGCTACAGAACTATGGCTACACCTTC
CDR3 protein: CASSLALQNYGYTF

CDR3 length: 18
V gene: TRBV10-2
J gene: TRBJ2-5
clone size: NA
D gene: TRBD1
CDR3 DNA: TGCGCCAGCAGTGGGTACACGGAGGCCCAGGGGGCCCCTTGGACCCAGTACTTC
CDR3 protein: CASSGYTEAQGAPWTQYF

CDR3 length: 14
V gene: TRBV7-2
J gene: TRBJ1-2
clone size: NA
D gene: NA
CDR3 DNA: TGTGCCAGCAGCTTGTGGCAGGCTAACTATGGCTACACCTTC
CDR3 protein: CASSLWQANYGYTF

CDR3 length: 15
V gene: TRBV20-1
J gene: TRBJ1-4
clone size: NA
D gene: TRBD1
CDR3 DNA: TGCAGTGCTAGTGGGCAGGGGGCGGCTAATGAAAAACTGTTTTTT
CDR3 protein: CSASGQGAANEKLFF

CDR3 length: 15
V gene: TRBV28
J gene: TRBJ2-7
clone size: NA
D gene: TRBD1
CDR3 DNA: TGTGCCAGCAGTCTAACGGGACAGGGGGCAAACGAGCAGTACTTC
CDR3 protein: CASSLTGQGANEQYF

CDR3 length: 15
V gene: TRBV27
J gene: TRBJ1-1
clone size: NA
D gene: TRBD1
CDR3 DNA: TGTGCCAGCAGTTTCGTTAGGGACAGGGGGTCTGAAGCTTTCTTT
CDR3 protein: CASSFVRDRGSEAFF

CDR3 length: 15
V gene: TRBV2
J gene: TRBJ1-2
clone size: NA
D gene: TRBD1
CDR3 DNA: TGTGCCAGCATTCCGGGACAGCGGCTGAACTATGGCTACACCTTC
CDR3 protein: CASIPGQRLNYGYTF

CDR3 length: 13
V gene: TRBV11-2
J gene: TRBJ1-6
clone size: NA
D gene: NA
CDR3 DNA: TGTGCCAGCAGCTTAGGTCGGAATTCACCCCTCCACTTT
CDR3 protein: CASSLGRNSPLHF

CDR3 length: 12
V gene: TRBV6-5
J gene: TRBJ1-6
clone size: NA
D gene: TRBD1
CDR3 DNA: TGTGCCGGTAGACAGGGTGGAGGACCCCTCCACTTT
CDR3 protein: CAGRQGGGPLHF

CDR3 length: 16
V gene: TRBV24-1
J gene: TRBJ2-5
clone size: NA
D gene: NA
CDR3 DNA: TGTGCCACCAGTGATTCCAACTACGAAGCCGGGGAGACCCAGTACTTC
CDR3 protein: CATSDSNYEAGETQYF

CDR3 length: 14
V gene: TRBV28
J gene: TRBJ1-2
clone size: NA
D gene: NA
CDR3 DNA: TGTGCCAGCAGGGAAGACAGCAGGCGGTTAGGCTACACCTTC
CDR3 protein: CASREDSRRLGYTF

CDR3 length: 17
V gene: TRBV7-7
J gene: TRBJ2-3
clone size: NA
D gene: TRBD1
CDR3 DNA: TGTGCCAGCAGCCCCCGGAGACAGGGATTCTCAACAGATACGCAGTATTTT
CDR3 protein: CASSPRRQGFSTDTQYF

CDR3 length: 15
V gene: TRBV3-1/TRBV3-2
J gene: TRBJ1-3
clone size: NA
D gene: NA
CDR3 DNA: TGTGCCAGCAGCCAAATGTACAGCTCTGGAAACACCATATATTTT
CDR3 protein: CASSQMYSSGNTIYF

CDR3 length: 15
V gene: TRBV6-2/TRBV6-3
J gene: TRBJ2-5
clone size: NA
D gene: TRBD2
CDR3 DNA: TGTGCCAGCAGTTACAGCGGGGGGGCCTCAGAGACCCAGTACTTC
CDR3 protein: CASSYSGGASETQYF

CDR3 length: 18
V gene: TRBV19
J gene: TRBJ1-2
clone size: NA
D gene: TRBD1
CDR3 DNA: TGTGCCAGTAGTATATCACGACCCACCACAGGGGGTGGCTATGGCTACACCTTC
CDR3 protein: CASSISRPTTGGGYGYTF